Listed below are T cell receptor beta chains from one sample, sequenced in a study of blood T cell repertoires in COVID-19. Measured with immunoSEQ multiplex PCR; TCRdb has only the in-frame clones, and not every one. The sample holds 120,000 to 150,000 clones, around 84% seen once. Input material: peripheral blood. These receptors were taken from a human donor with acute or convalescent COVID-19. The donor label of this sample is uncertain. Each CDR3 is given with its conserved first and last residue. The D gene is left open where the match is weak. Expanded clones are given a class, and other clones once, few, many or no size at all.

cdr3_nt: TGTGCCACCAGTGATTTTGAGGCAGGGAGGAACAATGAGCAGTTCTTC
cdr3_aa: CATSDFEAGRNNEQFF
d_call: .
cdr3_length: 16
clone_size: few
v_call: TRBV24-1
j_call: TRBJ2-1

cdr3_nt: TGCGCCAGCAGCCGAGAGGGACAGGGAAACACTGAAGCTTTCTTT
cdr3_aa: CASSREGQGNTEAFF
d_call: TRBD1
cdr3_length: 15
clone_size: .
v_call: TRBV4-1
j_call: TRBJ1-1

cdr3_nt: TGTGCCAGCAGCCCAGGGGCAGGGGGTGTCAACACTGAAGCTTTCTTT
cdr3_aa: CASSPGAGGVNTEAFF
d_call: TRBD1
cdr3_length: 16
clone_size: .
v_call: TRBV7-8
j_call: TRBJ1-1

cdr3_nt: TGTGCCAGCAGCCAAGATCGGGGAGCGGACGCCGGGTTCTTC
cdr3_aa: CASSQDRGADAGFF
d_call: .
cdr3_length: 14
clone_size: few
v_call: TRBV4-2
j_call: TRBJ2-1

cdr3_nt: TGCGCCAGCAGCCCTGGGGACAGGGGCAATGAAAAACTGTTTTTT
cdr3_aa: CASSPGDRGNEKLFF
d_call: TRBD1
cdr3_length: 15
clone_size: .
v_call: TRBV5-1
j_call: TRBJ1-4

cdr3_nt: TGTGCCAGCAGCCGATTAAGGACAGACCATAATTCACCCCTCCACTTT
cdr3_aa: CASSRLRTDHNSPLHF
d_call: .
cdr3_length: 16
clone_size: .
v_call: TRBV3-1/TRBV3-2
j_call: TRBJ1-6

cdr3_nt: TGTGCCAGCAGCTCTGACAGGGCATCGGCCTACTCTGGAAACACCATATATTTT
cdr3_aa: CASSSDRASAYSGNTIYF
d_call: TRBD1
cdr3_length: 18
clone_size: .
v_call: TRBV11-2
j_call: TRBJ1-3

cdr3_nt: TGCAGCGTCGAACTAGCTCAAGGGGAAAAACTGTTTTTT
cdr3_aa: CSVELAQGEKLFF
d_call: .
cdr3_length: 13
clone_size: .
v_call: TRBV29-1
j_call: TRBJ1-4

cdr3_nt: TGTGCCAGTAGTACCGGTTTACAGGGTTTTCTGGATGGCTACACCTTC
cdr3_aa: CASSTGLQGFLDGYTF
d_call: .
cdr3_length: 16
clone_size: .
v_call: TRBV19
j_call: TRBJ1-2

cdr3_nt: TGTGCCAGCAGCCCCGACCTCGGACAGGGTCAACCCCTCCACTTT
cdr3_aa: CASSPDLGQGQPLHF
d_call: TRBD1
cdr3_length: 15
clone_size: .
v_call: TRBV9
j_call: TRBJ1-6

cdr3_nt: TGCGCCAGCAGCACCGGACAGTACTCCTATGGCTACACCTTC
cdr3_aa: CASSTGQYSYGYTF
d_call: .
cdr3_length: 14
clone_size: .
v_call: TRBV5-1
j_call: TRBJ1-2

cdr3_nt: TGTGCCAGCAGCCTTGGGGGACAGCAAAACACTGAAGCTTTCTTT
cdr3_aa: CASSLGGQQNTEAFF
d_call: TRBD1
cdr3_length: 15
clone_size: .
v_call: TRBV5-4
j_call: TRBJ1-1

cdr3_nt: TGTGCCAGTAGTTGGGGCTTGAACACTGAAGCTTTCTTT
cdr3_aa: CASSWGLNTEAFF
d_call: .
cdr3_length: 13
clone_size: .
v_call: TRBV19
j_call: TRBJ1-1

cdr3_nt: TGTGCCAGCAGCCCCCAGACAGGGGAGAACTATGGCTACACCTTC
cdr3_aa: CASSPQTGENYGYTF
d_call: TRBD1
cdr3_length: 15
clone_size: .
v_call: TRBV7-2
j_call: TRBJ1-2